This entry lists 23 T cell receptor beta chains sequenced from one sample in a study of T cell repertoires in cytomegalovirus infection. MiXCR was run by TCRdb on the reads, yielding one entry per CDR3 protein. The sample consists of 640,000 or so distinct CDR3 sequences, approximately 33% of them appearing once. No antigen has been assigned to these receptors. Source: cultured PBMCs, taken from culture after CMV antigen stimulation. Receptors were obtained from a human donor in good health (CMV status not recorded). Some clones in this sample may be carry-over from other donors' samples.

The chain is built from TRBV2 and TRBJ2-3; 8 positions agree with TRBD1. CDR1 SNHLY and CDR2 FYNNEI come from the germline V gene. The CDR3 consists of 15 residues. Trimming took 11 bases from V and 3 from J; bases not matched to a gene: 13. CDR3 nucleotides: TGTGCCGCAACGAGGGAGACAGGGGAAACAGATACGCAGTATTTT. As protein: CAATRETGETDTQYF. The complete variable domain, with remaining parts taken from reference TRBV2 and TRBJ2-3, reads EPEVTQTPSHQVTQMGQEVILRCVPISNHLYFYWYRQILGQKVEFLVSFYNNEISEKSEIFDDQFSVERPDGSNFTLKIRSTKLEDSAMYFCAATRETGETDTQYFGPGTRLTVL.

V gene TRBV29-1 combines with J gene TRBJ1-2; D possibly corresponds to TRBD1 (5 bases). This CDR3 contains 13 residues. CDR1 SQVTM and CDR2 ANQGSEA come from the germline V gene. V was clipped by 4 bases and J by 4 bases, with 13 bases between them. The DNA of the CDR3 is TGCAGCGTTGGAGACAGAGTACGCTATGGCTACACCTTC. It is translated as CSVGDRVRYGYTF.

In its sample, this clonotype was seen many times. The V call is TRBV7-2, the J call TRBJ1-1; 11 nucleotides match TRBD1. The CDR3 contains 15 residues. Losses at the gene ends were 3 bases for V and 3 bases for J; bases not matched to a gene: 3. Germline V gene data show CDR1 as SGHTA and CDR2 as FQGNSA. The CDR3 nucleotides read TGTGCCAGCAGCTTTGGGGACAGGGGGTACACTGAAGCTTTCTTT. Amino acid sequence: CASSFGDRGYTEAFF.

The table lists this clonotype with a few counts. The chain has TRBV7-2 and TRBJ1-3, with 7 bases matching TRBD1. Trimming took 5 bases from V and 0 from J; bases not matched to a gene: 7. There are 16 residues in the CDR3. Germline V lookup: CDR1 SGHTA, CDR2 FQGNSA. The CDR3 DNA reads as TGTGCCAGCAGCCATAGGACAGGAGACTCTGGAAACACCATATATTTT. Its translation is CASSHRTGDSGNTIYF.

This clonotype was counted ten times or more. The CDR3 DNA reads TGTGCCAGCAGCTTAGCGCGGGGGGGGGGAGGCACAGATACGCAGTATTTT. It codes for CASSLARGGGGTDTQYF. The chain uses TRBV7-8 and TRBJ2-3; TRBD2 aligns across 9 bases. CDR1 SGHVS and CDR2 FQNEAQ come from the germline V gene. The CDR3 extends over 17 amino acids. V trimming: 0 bases; J trimming: 1 base; junction bases outside the gene matches: 5. Using reference TRBV7-8 and TRBJ2-3 for the parts outside the CDR3, the full variable domain is GAGVSQSPRYKVAKRGQDVALRCDPISGHVSLFWYQQALGQGPEFLTYFQNEAQLDKSGLPSDRFFAERPEGSVSTLKIQRTQQEDSAVYLCASSLARGGGGTDTQYFGPGTRLTVL.

This clonotype was observed a few times. J is TRBJ1-1 and V is TRBV6-2 or TRBV6-3; no clear D gene. Germline lookup yields CDR1 MNHEY and CDR2 SVGEGT. This CDR3 has 12 amino acids. Trimming removed 2 bases from V and 6 bases from J, with 7 bases in between. The DNA of the CDR3 is TGTGCCAGCAGTTACGGGAGCTCTGAAGCTTTCTTT. This codes for CASSYGSSEAFF.

This chain links TRBV10-3 with TRBJ2-5; D not certain. The CDR3 is 15 amino acids. The germline V gene has CDR1 ENHRY and CDR2 SYGVKD. V lost 4 bases and J 7 bases, leaving 19 bases between the germline ends. The CDR3 spells CAISVEDPRLATQYF. In nucleotides, the CDR3 is TGTGCCATCAGTGTTGAGGACCCCCGACTGGCGACCCAGTACTTC.

The chain recombines TRBV6-6 with TRBJ1-5; 7 bases map to TRBD1. The CDR3 sequence is 13 residues long. Germline CDR1 reads MNHNY; CDR2 reads SVGAGI (reference sequence). V lost 8 bases and J lost 5; bases outside the gene matches: 6. The CDR3: CASLDRIDQPQHF. In DNA, the CDR3 is TGTGCCAGCTTGGACAGGATTGATCAGCCCCAGCATTTT.

The chain joins TRBV19 to TRBJ1-3; D unresolved. The CDR3 contains 14 residues. Germline-derived CDR1 and CDR2 are LNHDA and SQIVND (reference sequence). V dropped 7 bases and J dropped 5 bases, with 15 bases sitting between them. CDR3 region: CASIGDDLRNTIYF. CDR3 DNA sequence: TGTGCCAGTATCGGGGATGACTTGAGAAACACCATATATTTT.

This CDR3 is CASSHSPSDGYTF. DNA of the CDR3: TGCGCCAGCAGCCACTCGCCGTCAGATGGCTACACCTTC. The chain has TRBV4-1 and TRBJ1-2; D unresolved. Germline CDR1 is MGHRA and CDR2 is YSYEKL. CDR3 length: 13 residues. V was clipped by 3 bases and J by 6 bases, with 11 bases between them.

This clonotype was seen only a few times. This chain uses TRBV12-5 with TRBJ2-5; D gene uncertain. Per the germline V gene, CDR1 is LGHNT and CDR2 is FRNRAP. V lost 1 base, J lost 3 bases, and 0 bases lay in between. This CDR3 is built from 11 residues. As DNA, the CDR3 is TGTGCTAGTGGTTTGGAAGAGACCCAGTACTTC. Translating it yields CASGLEETQYF.

The V and J genes are TRBV5-1 and TRBJ2-1; D could derive from TRBD1 or TRBD2 (7 bases each). Germline V gives CDR1 SGHRS, CDR2 YFSETQ. The CDR3 runs 16 residues. Trimming pared 7 bases from V and 6 bases from J, leaving 23 bases between. The CDR3 DNA follows: TGCGCCAGCGACTTAGGGGGCGGAGCGGGGCTCAATGAGCAGTTCTTC. It codes for CASDLGGGAGLNEQFF. Complete variable domain (other parts from reference TRBV5-1 and TRBJ2-1): KAGVTQTPRYLIKTRGQQVTLSCSPISGHRSVSWYQQTPGQGLQFLFEYFSETQRNKGNFPGRFSGRQFSNSRSEMNVSTLELGDSALYLCASDLGGGAGLNEQFFGPGTRLTVL.

Note on this clonotype: A much larger clone sits a single nucleotide away, making a read error possible. The V call is TRBV7-8, the J call TRBJ2-1; no firm D call. Trimming took off 5 bases at V and 7 bases at J, with 12 bases between the two ends. The germline gives CDR1 SGHVS, CDR2 FQNEAQ. The CDR3 spans 13 residues. CDR3 protein: CASSHNSRNEQFF. The DNA for the CDR3 is TGTGCCAGCAGCCACAACTCTAGGAATGAGCAGTTCTTC.

This clonotype was detected a few times. The chain links TRBV10-3 to TRBJ2-1, with TRBD2 matching 14 bases. The CDR3 consists of 15 residues. The J segment lost 8 bases and the V segment lost 6 bases, leaving 6 bases of the junction unmatched. Germline CDR1 reads ENHRY; CDR2 reads SYGVKD. The CDR3: CAISRLAGGADEQFF. The CDR3 region has the DNA TGTGCCATCAGCCGACTAGCGGGAGGGGCTGATGAGCAGTTCTTC.

This clonotype was seen a few times. The chain recombines TRBV20-1 with TRBJ1-2, with unresolved D. Germline CDR1 is DFQATT and CDR2 is SNEGSKA (reference sequence). The CDR3 length is 11 residues. The ends were cut back, 1 base at V and 7 bases at J, with 7 bases in the middle. The CDR3 is CSARAWGGYTF. The CDR3 region has the DNA TGCAGTGCTAGAGCGTGGGGTGGCTACACCTTC.

This chain connects TRBV4-1 to TRBJ2-3; 10 bases fit TRBD2. The CDR3 extends over 15 amino acids. Germline values: CDR1 MGHRA, CDR2 YSYEKL. J was trimmed by 7 bases and V by 1 base; bases with no gene match: 5. CDR3 DNA: TGCGCCAGCAGCCAAGGTAGCGGGGGGCCATATACGCAGTATTTT. This gives the protein CASSQGSGGPYTQYF.

This clonotype was observed once. This chain joins TRBV5-6 and TRBJ2-1; D ambiguous. V lost 3 bases and J lost 4, with 14 bases in between. Germline CDR1 is SGHDT and CDR2 is YYEEEE. The CDR3 loop spans 15 amino acids. As DNA, the CDR3 is TGTGCCAGCAGCTCGACGGCCCGGATTTACAATGAGCAGTTCTTC. Encoded protein: CASSSTARIYNEQFF.

This clonotype has a handful of counts. The V and J genes are TRBV25-1 and TRBJ1-1; D is uncertain. CDR1 is MGHDK, CDR2 SYGVNS, per germline. The CDR3 is made up of 12 amino acids. V was shortened by 4 bases and J by 0 bases, with 3 bases between the two germline ends. The CDR3, as DNA: TGTGCCAGCAGTGCCGTGAACACTGAAGCTTTCTTT. Translated: CASSAVNTEAFF.

The rearrangement links TRBV6-1 to TRBJ1-5, with unresolved D. The CDR3 runs to 15 residues. V lost 1 base and J 2 bases, leaving 9 bases between the germline ends. The V gene's germline CDR1 is MNHNS and CDR2 SASEGT. CDR3 DNA: TGTGCCAGCAGTGAAGAACTGCTGGGCAATCAGCCCCAGCATTTT. It codes for CASSEELLGNQPQHF.

Of note for this clonotype: This may be a read error, as it is one base from a much larger clone. The chain joins TRBV7-2 to TRBJ2-5; 9 bases are shared with TRBD2. The CDR3 is 15 amino acids. Germline lookup yields CDR1 SGHTA and CDR2 FQGNSA. V trimming: 2 bases; J trimming: 3 bases; junction bases outside the gene matches: 4. CDR3 nucleotide sequence: TGTGCCAGCAGCTTACCCCTAGCGGGAAAAGAGACCCAGTACTTC. Its protein product is CASSLPLAGKETQYF. The variable domain in full, completed from reference TRBV7-2 and TRBJ2-5, reads GAGVSQSPSNKVTEKGKDVELRCDPISGHTALYWYRQSLGQGLEFLIYFQGNSAPDKSGLPSDRFSAERTGGSVSTLTIQRTQQEDSAVYLCASSLPLAGKETQYFGPGTRLLVL.

This clonotype showed up just a few times. The chain carries TRBV7-9 and TRBJ2-5; weak D call: TRBD2 (5 bases). The CDR3 is 15 amino acids. Germline V gene lookup returns CDR1 SEHNR and CDR2 FQNEAQ (reference sequence). Deletions cut 5 bases from V and 4 bases from J, with 17 bases between. CDR3 loop: CASSPQGLASETQYF. Written as DNA, the CDR3 is TGTGCCAGCAGCCCACAAGGGCTAGCTTCAGAGACCCAGTACTTC.

The chain employs TRBV11-2 and TRBJ1-2; D unresolved. The CDR3 runs 13 residues. The V and J ends lost 5 bases and 4 bases respectively, with 11 bases between them. Germline CDR1 SGHAT, CDR2 FQNNGV. The CDR3 reads CASSIEGVYGYTF. The CDR3 DNA sequence: TGTGCCAGCAGCATTGAGGGTGTCTATGGCTACACCTTC.

The chain joins TRBV7-6 to TRBJ2-5, with a weak D call TRBD2 (5 bases). Trimming took off 3 bases at V and 7 bases at J, with 12 bases between the two ends. Germline values: CDR1 SGHVS, CDR2 FNYEAQ. The CDR3 covers 13 residues. The chain's CDR3 is CASSFEGTGTQYF. The CDR3 nucleotides read TGTGCCAGCAGCTTTGAGGGTACGGGGACCCAGTACTTC.